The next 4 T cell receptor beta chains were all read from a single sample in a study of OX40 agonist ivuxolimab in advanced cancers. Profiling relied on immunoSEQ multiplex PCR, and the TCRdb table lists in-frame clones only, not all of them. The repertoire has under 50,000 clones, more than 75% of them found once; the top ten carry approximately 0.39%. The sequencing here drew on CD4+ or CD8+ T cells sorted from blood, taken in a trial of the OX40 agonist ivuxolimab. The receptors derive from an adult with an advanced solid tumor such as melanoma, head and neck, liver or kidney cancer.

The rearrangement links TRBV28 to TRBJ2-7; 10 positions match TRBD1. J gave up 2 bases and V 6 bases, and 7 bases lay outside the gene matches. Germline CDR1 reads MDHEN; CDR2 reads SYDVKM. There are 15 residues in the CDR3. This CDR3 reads CASSPWDRGTYEQYF. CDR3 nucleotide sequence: TGTGCCAGCAGCCCCTGGGACAGGGGTACCTACGAGCAGTACTTC.

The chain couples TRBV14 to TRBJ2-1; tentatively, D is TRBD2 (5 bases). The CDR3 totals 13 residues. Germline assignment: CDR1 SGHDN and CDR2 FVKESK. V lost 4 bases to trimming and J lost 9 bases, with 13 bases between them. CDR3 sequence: CASSLISDGEQFF. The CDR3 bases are TGTGCCAGCAGCCTCATTAGCGATGGTGAGCAGTTCTTC.

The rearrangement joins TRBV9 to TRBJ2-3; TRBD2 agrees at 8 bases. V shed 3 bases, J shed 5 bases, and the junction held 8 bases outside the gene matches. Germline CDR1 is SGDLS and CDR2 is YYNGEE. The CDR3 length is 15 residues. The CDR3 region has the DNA TGTGCCAGCAGCGGAAGCGGGGGCCTAAGAGATACGCAGTATTTT. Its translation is CASSGSGGLRDTQYF.

CDR3 loop: CASRPDRFNYGYTF. The DNA of the CDR3 is TGTGCCAGCAGGCCGGACAGGTTTAACTATGGCTACACCTTC. J is TRBJ1-2 and V is TRBV27; 7 nucleotides align to TRBD1. Germline assignment: CDR1 MNHEY and CDR2 SMNVEV (reference sequence). The CDR3 consists of 14 residues. The V segment lost 6 bases and the J segment 1 base; nucleotides outside the gene matches: 5.